This T cell receptor (beta chain) was documented in a study of blood T cell repertoires in COVID-19. The CDR3 is 16 residues long. V was clipped by 7 bases and J by 4 bases, with 20 bases between them. Looked up from germline, CDR1 is MDHEN and CDR2 is SYDVKM. While infection was still active, Seattle patients were enrolled and then followed longitudinally. Only in-frame clones appear in the TCRdb table, and some are missing; sequencing was by immunoSEQ multiplex PCR. The sample consists of 250,000 to 350,000 clones, 65% to 85% of them appearing once. The source material was peripheral blood. The TCR originated in a human donor with COVID-19, enrolled during active disease. The donor label of this sample is uncertain. The chain carries TRBV28 and TRBJ1-5, with D perhaps matching TRBD1 (6 bases). The CDR3 reads CASTRSGGVRNQPQHF. DNA of the CDR3: TGTGCCAGCACCCGATCGGGGGGCGTTCGTAATCAGCCCCAGCATTTT.